The TCR beta chain described here comes from a study of shared clonotypes between healthy human individuals. Study information: CD4 naive and CD4 memory each took three plates per donor, while CD8 naive took two and CD8 memory one.

With 1 base removed from V and 0 bases from J, the gap between germline ends came to 12 bases. The CDR3 sequence is 15 residues long. Germline CDR1 and CDR2: GTSNPN and SVGIG (reference sequence). An assay was performed, and its level was deep. Assay used: immunoSEQ multiplex PCR; TCRdb lists only in-frame clones, some missing. The table lists 2,100,000 or so clones, around 95% of them singletons. About this clone itself: Its target is not known.

The study, taken as a whole, reports: Generally, estimated richness proved larger in naive subsets than it did in memory subsets.

The source material was naive CD4+ T cells sorted from blood. Subset in this sample: CD45RA+ positively selected. The chain recombines TRBV30 with TRBJ1-1; D is possibly TRBD1 (6 bases). The receptor comes from a man aged 18 to 30 in good health. CDR3 amino acids: CAWSENRALNTEAFF. For the CDR3, the DNA is TGTGCCTGGAGTGAGAACAGGGCCTTGAACACTGAAGCTTTCTTT.